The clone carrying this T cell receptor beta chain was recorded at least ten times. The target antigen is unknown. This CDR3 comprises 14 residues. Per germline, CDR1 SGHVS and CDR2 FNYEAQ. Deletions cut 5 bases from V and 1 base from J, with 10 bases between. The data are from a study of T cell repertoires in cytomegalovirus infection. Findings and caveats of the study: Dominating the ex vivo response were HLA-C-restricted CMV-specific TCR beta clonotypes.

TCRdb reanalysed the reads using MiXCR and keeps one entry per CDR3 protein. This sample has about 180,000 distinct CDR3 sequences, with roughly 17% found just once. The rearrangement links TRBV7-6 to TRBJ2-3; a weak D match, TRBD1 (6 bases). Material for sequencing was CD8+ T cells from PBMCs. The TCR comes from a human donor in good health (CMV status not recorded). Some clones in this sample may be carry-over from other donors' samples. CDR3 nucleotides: TGTGCCAGCAGCCAGGGACAAGGCACAGATACGCAGTATTTT. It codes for CASSQGQGTDTQYF.